This entry lists 32 T cell receptor beta chains sequenced from one sample in a study of brain T cells in children with intractable seizures. Time point specified: blood from clinic visit 5 months post-surgery; TSC patient then seizure free. The protocol was immunoSEQ multiplex PCR, while the TCRdb copy is restricted to in-frame clones and leaves out a portion. The sample lists approximately 330,000 clones, nearly 95% occurring once. The sequences come from peripheral blood, collected less than 6 months after surgery. These receptors originate from a boy under three years old with tuberous sclerosis and intractable seizures.

The V gene is TRBV18, the J gene TRBJ2-5; no reliable D call. The V and J ends lost 6 bases and 4 bases respectively, with 6 bases between them. This CDR3 has 11 amino acids. In germline, CDR1 is KGHSH, CDR2 LQKENI. CDR3 region: CASSLLETQYF. CDR3 in DNA: TGTGCCAGCTCCCTACTAGAGACCCAGTACTTC. Filled out from reference TRBV18 and TRBJ2-5, the complete variable domain reads NAGVMQNPRHLVRRRGQEARLRCSPMKGHSHVYWYRQLPEEGLKFMVYLQKENIIDESGMPKERFSAEFPKEGPSILRIQQVVRGDSAAYFCASSLLETQYFGPGTRLLVL.

V usage is TRBV30 and J usage is TRBJ1-3; maybe TRBD1 (6 bases). V dropped 2 bases and J dropped 4 bases, with 9 bases sitting between them. CDR1 and CDR2 (germline): GTSNPN, SVGIG (reference sequence). The CDR3 loop spans 13 amino acids. CDR3 sequence reads: CAWSSTGGNTIYF. CDR3 bases: TGTGCCTGGAGTTCAACAGGGGGAAACACCATATATTTT.

The V gene is TRBV6-1, the J gene TRBJ1-2; 8 bases agree with TRBD1. The germline V gene has CDR1 MNHNS and CDR2 SASEGT. Losses at the gene ends were 2 bases for V and 4 bases for J; bases not matched to a gene: 6. This CDR3 has 15 amino acids. The CDR3 DNA is TGTGCCAGCAGTGAAAGGATTACAGGGGGCTATGGCTACACCTTC. Amino acids: CASSERITGGYGYTF.

This clone was detected only once. The rearrangement links TRBV28 to TRBJ2-1; 10 bases fit TRBD2. V trimming: 5 bases; J trimming: 3 bases; junction bases outside the gene matches: 4. The CDR3 consists of 15 residues. From germline, CDR1 is MDHEN and CDR2 SYDVKM. This chain's CDR3 is CASSAGTSVYNEQFF. CDR3 bases: TGTGCCAGCAGTGCCGGGACTAGCGTCTACAATGAGCAGTTCTTC.

The gene calls are TRBV24-1 and TRBJ2-3; D perhaps matches TRBD2 (6 bases). The V gene's germline CDR1 is KGHDR and CDR2 SFDVKD. The CDR3 has 14 residues. Trimming left V 5 bases short and J 5 bases short, with 13 bases between. CDR3 nucleotide sequence: TGTGCCACCAGTGGACGGGAGCGAGTAGATACGCAGTATTTT. Translation: CATSGRERVDTQYF.

This clone was picked up one time. The chain has TRBV3-1 (or the pseudogene TRBV3-2) and TRBJ2-7; 12 bases agree with TRBD2. V shed 0 bases, J shed 3 bases, and the junction held 9 bases outside the gene matches. CDR1 is LGHDT and CDR2 is YNNKEL in the germline V gene (reference sequence). This CDR3 has 18 amino acids. In DNA, the CDR3 is TGTGCCAGCAGCCAAGAGCGACTAGCGGGAGCCCTATTCTACGAGCAGTACTTC. This encodes CASSQERLAGALFYEQYF.

CDR3 sequence: CASTNPGGEGFPYEQYF. In DNA form, the CDR3 reads TGTGCCAGCACCAACCCAGGCGGGGAAGGATTTCCCTACGAGCAGTACTTC. This chain links TRBV7-9 with TRBJ2-7; tentative D call: TRBD2 (6 bases). With 7 bases removed from V and 2 bases from J, the gap between germline ends came to 24 bases. The length of the CDR3 is 17 residues. CDR1 SEHNR and CDR2 FQNEAQ come from the germline V gene (reference sequence).

The V gene is TRBV29-1, the J gene TRBJ2-1; 9 positions match TRBD2. V lost 4 bases, J lost 8 bases, and 6 bases stayed unmatched. This CDR3 is built from 13 residues. Germline V gene sequence: CDR1 SQVTM, CDR2 ANQGSEA. The CDR3 protein is CSVVSGSGDEQFF. The DNA of the CDR3 is TGCAGCGTTGTTAGCGGGAGCGGTGATGAGCAGTTCTTC.

The chain has TRBV5-1 and TRBJ2-7, with 8 bases that match TRBD1. Germline values: CDR1 SGHRS, CDR2 YFSETQ. This CDR3 comprises 16 residues. J gave up 0 bases and V 0 bases, and 5 bases lay outside the gene matches. The CDR3 coding sequence is TGCGCCAGCAGCTTGGGACCGGGACAGGCCTCCTACGAGCAGTACTTC. Protein: CASSLGPGQASYEQYF.

The gene calls are TRBV30 and TRBJ2-7; 9 bases fit TRBD1. V lost 5 bases to trimming and J lost 1 base; unmatched junction nucleotides: 3. The V gene's germline CDR1 is GTSNPN and CDR2 SVGIG (reference sequence). This CDR3 contains 13 residues. The CDR3 sequence: CAWGTGNSYEQYF. Written as DNA, the CDR3 is TGTGCCTGGGGGACAGGGAATTCCTACGAGCAGTACTTC.

This chain connects TRBV7-2 to TRBJ1-3; D remains ambiguous. V dropped 2 bases and J dropped 0 bases, with 11 bases sitting between them. The CDR3 sequence is 16 residues long. The V gene's germline CDR1 is SGHTA and CDR2 FQGNSA. The CDR3 region is CASSLRGLFSGNTIYF. In DNA form, the CDR3 reads TGTGCCAGCAGCTTACGAGGGCTCTTCTCTGGAAACACCATATATTTT.

The rearrangement joins TRBV25-1 to TRBJ2-1; 7 nucleotides match TRBD2. CDR3 size: 16 residues. V shed 0 bases and J 8 bases; nucleotides not matched to a gene: 10. Germline loops: CDR1 MGHDK, CDR2 SYGVNS. CDR3 bases: TGTGCCAGCAGTGAATATATGAGCGGGAAGGTTCATGAGCAGTTCTTC. Encoded protein: CASSEYMSGKVHEQFF.

The V gene is TRBV11-2, the J gene TRBJ2-1, with D possibly being TRBD2 (6 bases). The CDR3 length is 15 residues. Per germline, CDR1 SGHAT and CDR2 FQNNGV. V was clipped by 1 base and J by 5 bases, with 12 bases between them. CDR3 nucleotides: TGTGCCAGCAGCTTAGTTCAGGGACTCAACAATGAGCAGTTCTTC. Translated, it gives CASSLVQGLNNEQFF. The variable domain in full, with the rest retrieved from reference TRBV11-2 and TRBJ2-1, is EAGVAQSPRYKIIEKRQSVAFWCNPISGHATLYWYQQILGQGPKLLIQFQNNGVVDDSQLPKDRFSAERLKGVDSTLKIQPAKLEDSAVYLCASSLVQGLNNEQFFGPGTRLTVL.

DNA of the CDR3: TGTGCCAGCAGCCCGGACACAGATACGCAGTATTTT. Translation gives CASSPDTDTQYF. The V call is TRBV7-2, the J call TRBJ2-3; D ambiguous. The germline V gene has CDR1 SGHTA and CDR2 FQGNSA. The CDR3 consists of 12 residues. Between the trimmed V and J ends, which lost 5 bases and 2 bases, there was a span of 5 bases.

This clone was observed once. This sequence joins TRBV6-5 and TRBJ2-2, with D possibly being TRBD1 (5 bases). V lost 7 bases to trimming and J lost 0 bases, with 12 bases between them. Germline V CDR1 and CDR2: MNHEY, SVGAGI. The CDR3 covers 15 residues. The CDR3 protein is CASTQGHSNTGELFF. CDR3 DNA: TGTGCCAGCACCCAAGGACACTCGAACACCGGGGAGCTGTTTTTT.

This chain links TRBV5-5 with TRBJ1-2; D remains unclear. The germline gives CDR1 SGHKS, CDR2 YYEKEE (reference sequence). Trimming shortened V by 5 bases and J by 4 bases, and 15 bases separated the two germline ends. This CDR3 region has 14 residues. CDR3 nucleotide sequence: TGTGCCAGCAGACTTGCACCGCAGATCTATGGCTACACCTTC. It encodes CASRLAPQIYGYTF.

The chain has TRBV2 and TRBJ1-3, with a possible D match to TRBD1 (6 bases). The CDR3 is made up of 15 amino acids. Germline V gives CDR1 SNHLY, CDR2 FYNNEI. V was cut by 4 bases and J by 3 bases, with 13 bases left in between. The CDR3 DNA reads TGTGCCAGCAGTGCCCAGGGGTACGATGGAAACACCATATATTTT. Its protein product is CASSAQGYDGNTIYF.

J is TRBJ2-3 and V is TRBV6-5; TRBD2 is a possible D gene (5 bases). The V gene's germline CDR1 is MNHEY and CDR2 SVGAGI. V lost 7 bases, J lost 4 bases, and 18 bases lay in between. The CDR3 runs to 15 residues. Here the CDR3 reads CASIAIPGFADTQYF. DNA of the CDR3: TGTGCCAGCATAGCCATCCCGGGGTTTGCAGATACGCAGTATTTT.

The rearrangement joins TRBV9 to TRBJ1-2; 10 bases are a match to TRBD1. There are 16 residues in the CDR3. V shed 3 bases, J shed 5 bases, and the junction held 10 bases outside the gene matches. In germline, CDR1 is SGDLS, CDR2 YYNGEE. CDR3 amino acids: CASSERADRGLYGYTF. CDR3 nucleotide sequence: TGTGCCAGCAGCGAACGGGCCGACAGGGGGCTTTATGGCTACACCTTC.

The rearrangement joins TRBV7-6 to TRBJ2-7, with D tentatively TRBD1 (6 bases). There are 14 residues in the CDR3. Trimming left V 2 bases short and J 2 bases short, with 10 bases between. Germline lookup yields CDR1 SGHVS and CDR2 FNYEAQ. This CDR3 reads CASSLIGGTYEQYF. The CDR3 DNA is TGTGCCAGCAGCTTAATAGGGGGAACCTACGAGCAGTACTTC.

The rearrangement uses TRBV5-1 and TRBJ1-3; D is possibly TRBD1 (5 bases). The germline CDR1 and CDR2 sequences are SGHRS and YFSETQ. This CDR3 is 13 amino acids long. V lost 0 bases and J 4 bases, leaving 5 bases between the germline ends. For the CDR3, the DNA is TGCGCCAGCAGCTTGGACAGGGGAAACACCATATATTTT. Its translation: CASSLDRGNTIYF.

CDR3 coding DNA: TGCGCCAGCAGCTCAGGCGATCTGGGCACAGATACGCAGTATTTT. Encoded protein: CASSSGDLGTDTQYF. The rearrangement uses TRBV5-1 and TRBJ2-3; D is unclear. Germline-derived CDR1 and CDR2 are SGHRS and YFSETQ. The V end lost 3 bases, the J end lost 1 base, and 12 bases lay between the germline ends. CDR3 length equals 15 residues.

The chain uses TRBV24-1 and TRBJ2-2, with a possible D match to TRBD1 (6 bases). Germline V gene data show CDR1 as KGHDR and CDR2 as SFDVKD. V lost 6 bases, J lost 6 bases, and 13 bases lay in between. The CDR3 contains 14 residues. The CDR3 sequence: CATSPRGRAGELFF. CDR3 bases: TGTGCCACCAGTCCCAGGGGTCGGGCCGGGGAGCTGTTTTTT.

The rearrangement links TRBV7-6 to TRBJ2-6; D not certain. V was cut by 0 bases and J by 2 bases, with 5 bases left in between. The CDR3 consists of 15 residues. Germline CDR1 SGHVS, CDR2 FNYEAQ. The chain's CDR3 is CASSLAPTGANVLTF. The CDR3 DNA is TGTGCCAGCAGCTTAGCTCCCACTGGGGCCAACGTCCTGACTTTC.

As concerns this clone: An end of the junction differs from the germline gene, which may be a read error. This chain links TRBV7-7 with TRBJ2-5, with D possibly matching TRBD1 (5 bases). Germline loops: CDR1 SSHAT, CDR2 FNYEAQ (reference sequence). This CDR3 region has 16 residues. As DNA, the CDR3 is TGTGCTAGCAGCTTCAATAGGGGTGGGATAGAAGAGACCCAGTACTTC. Its protein product is CASSFNRGGIEETQYF.

The chain couples TRBV14 to TRBJ1-1; D gene uncertain. The V gene lost 4 bases and the J gene lost 6 bases, with 9 bases spanning the gap. The CDR3 is made up of 12 amino acids. Looked up from germline, CDR1 is SGHDN and CDR2 is FVKESK. The CDR3 region has the DNA TGTGCCAGCAGCCCTTTAGGCGCTGAAGCTTTCTTT. This sequence encodes CASSPLGAEAFF. The whole variable domain, remainder taken from reference TRBV14 and TRBJ1-1, is EAGVTQFPSHSVIEKGQTVTLRCDPISGHDNLYWYRRVMGKEIKFLLHFVKESKQDESGMPNNRFLAERTGGTYSTLKVQPAELEDSGVYFCASSPLGAEAFFGQGTRLTVV.

The chain's CDR3 is CAAEDRGLTNYGYTF. The CDR3 DNA sequence: TGTGCCGCTGAGGATCGGGGGTTGACTAACTATGGCTACACCTTC. V and J are TRBV27 and TRBJ1-2; the D gene is possibly TRBD1 (5 bases). V lost 11 bases and J lost 0, with 19 bases in between. Looked up from germline, CDR1 is MNHEY and CDR2 is SMNVEV (reference sequence). There are 15 residues in the CDR3.

This clone appeared a few times. V and J are TRBV30 and TRBJ1-5, with a possible D match to TRBD1 (6 bases). Germline CDR1 and CDR2: GTSNPN and SVGIG (reference sequence). V dropped 0 bases and J dropped 6 bases, with 18 bases sitting between them. The CDR3 totals 16 residues. The CDR3 here is CAWSVGSGAQIQPQHF. CDR3 DNA sequence: TGTGCCTGGAGTGTAGGGTCGGGGGCTCAAATTCAGCCCCAGCATTTT.

V is TRBV6-5 and J is TRBJ2-7; D is unclear. V was trimmed by 2 bases and J by 4 bases, leaving 12 bases between them. Germline V lookup: CDR1 MNHEY, CDR2 SVGAGI. The length of the CDR3 is 14 residues. The CDR3 DNA reads as TGTGCCAGCAGTTACGGACGTACTTCATACGAGCAGTACTTC. Translating it yields CASSYGRTSYEQYF.

The chain combines TRBV5-1 with TRBJ2-1; no definite D call. Germline values: CDR1 SGHRS, CDR2 YFSETQ. V lost 0 bases and J 9 bases, leaving 10 bases between the germline ends. The CDR3 consists of 13 residues. The CDR3 nucleotides read TGCGCCAGCAGCTTGGAAGTCATAGGTGAGCAGTTCTTC. Translating it yields CASSLEVIGEQFF. Full variable domain (missing parts from reference TRBV5-1 and TRBJ2-1): KAGVTQTPRYLIKTRGQQVTLSCSPISGHRSVSWYQQTPGQGLQFLFEYFSETQRNKGNFPGRFSGRQFSNSRSEMNVSTLELGDSALYLCASSLEVIGEQFFGPGTRLTVL.

V gene TRBV5-4 combines with J gene TRBJ2-7; 8 nucleotides match TRBD1. This CDR3 is built from 15 residues. V lost 4 bases, J lost 0 bases, and 6 bases stayed unmatched. CDR1 and CDR2 (germline): SGHNT, YYREEE (reference sequence). CDR3 sequence (DNA): TGTGCCAGCAGCCGCGACAGGGGCCTCTCCTACGAGCAGTACTTC. It is translated as CASSRDRGLSYEQYF.

The chain uses TRBV30 and TRBJ2-7; 7 bases are a match to TRBD2. CDR1 GTSNPN and CDR2 SVGIG come from the germline V gene (reference sequence). V lost 3 bases to trimming and J lost 7 bases; unmatched junction nucleotides: 9. The CDR3 length is 13 residues. CDR3 protein: CAWRASGVTEQYF. The CDR3 nucleotides are TGTGCCTGGAGGGCAAGCGGGGTGACGGAGCAGTACTTC.